These T cell receptor beta chains were read from a single sample in a study of T cell repertoires in cytomegalovirus infection. TCRdb re-called the reads with MiXCR, one entry per CDR3 protein. Among around 310,000 distinct CDR3 sequences listed, just under 30% were seen once. No antigen has been assigned to these receptors. The sample here was cultured PBMCs, taken from culture after CMV antigen stimulation. These TCRs come from a human donor in good health (CMV status not recorded). Some clones in this sample may be carry-over from other donors' samples. CDR3s include the opening cysteine and the closing phenylalanine or tryptophan. Fields, in order: CDR3 protein, V gene, J gene, CDR3 length.

CASSPLALNYGYTF	TRBV7-2	TRBJ1-2	14
CASSPLSSLSYNEQFF	TRBV7-9	TRBJ2-1	16
CASSGDRERGYTF	TRBV13	TRBJ1-2	13
CASSRQGRSGNTIYF	TRBV6-5	TRBJ1-3	15
CASSQESIWYGDREPQHF	TRBV4-1	TRBJ1-5	18
CAISVQSEQFF	TRBV10-3	TRBJ2-1	11
CSAGQGGTGYTF	TRBV20-1	TRBJ1-2	12
CASSNRTGPYEQYF	TRBV7-6	TRBJ2-7	14
CATAPGYNSPLHF	TRBV7-2	TRBJ1-6	13
CAISGGPERNTDTQYF	TRBV10-3	TRBJ2-3	16
CASSLGVSTKYF	TRBV7-8	TRBJ2-7	12
CASSILGVELEQFF	TRBV19	TRBJ2-1	14
CASSPRWSGGYEQYF	TRBV9	TRBJ2-7	15
CASGTGAIEQYF	TRBV7-2	TRBJ2-7	12
CASSLPDFKPEHEAFF	TRBV19	TRBJ1-1	16
CATRGGDGTGINIHGYTF	TRBV6-1	TRBJ1-2	18
CASSTWRTGPNEKLFF	TRBV11-2	TRBJ1-4	16
CASSERVYEQYF	TRBV2	TRBJ2-7	12
CASSILSGGAVIIEQFF	TRBV19	TRBJ2-1	17
CASTLQGGQSYEQYF	TRBV7-2	TRBJ2-7	15
CASSSPRGRRGYTF	TRBV7-2	TRBJ1-2	14
CASSLGQLNYGYTF	TRBV12-3/TRBV12-4	TRBJ1-2	14
CASSLGTQGAEQPQHF	TRBV27	TRBJ1-5	16
CASSSGGNSYNEQFF	TRBV5-1	TRBJ2-1	15
CASRLEILQEWGEQFF	TRBV6-1	TRBJ2-1	16
CASSLGSGETSQPQHF	TRBV27	TRBJ1-5	16
CASSLLSFYGYTF	TRBV7-9	TRBJ1-2	13
CATSRWGDRDEETQYF	TRBV15	TRBJ2-5	16
CASGSGVGWGQYEQYF	TRBV27	TRBJ2-7	16
CASKYGSYNEQFF	TRBV25-1	TRBJ2-1	13
CASSLSGLATGELFF	TRBV28	TRBJ2-2	15
CRVQGQGPLAGDRASTDTQYF	TRBV20-1	TRBJ2-3	21
CSVEDGDSYYTDTQYF	TRBV29-1	TRBJ2-3	16
CASGGGSFNEQFF	TRBV7-3	TRBJ2-1	13
CASSPQQGPSTEAFF	TRBV5-4	TRBJ1-1	15
CASRERAQDTQYF	TRBV4-2	TRBJ2-3	13
CASSWTGSSYNEQFF	TRBV12-3/TRBV12-4	TRBJ2-1	15
CASSYERTHEQYF	TRBV12-3/TRBV12-4	TRBJ2-7	13
CASSSNRGDEQFF	TRBV11-1	TRBJ2-1	13
CSVEQGPNTEAFF	TRBV29-1	TRBJ1-1	13
CASRPGTGRGTEAFF	TRBV9	TRBJ1-1	15
CAISEGTSGGAANNEQFF	TRBV10-3	TRBJ2-1	18
CASRQGEGSAFF	TRBV6-2/TRBV6-3	TRBJ1-1	12
CAIRARTDREEKLFF	TRBV10-3	TRBJ1-4	15
CASSLARRETQYF	TRBV12-3/TRBV12-4	TRBJ2-5	13
CASSLVPGTGNTIYF	TRBV7-2	TRBJ1-3	15
CASSLLSENTEAFF	TRBV5-1	TRBJ1-1	14
CASSYFSERSPLHF	TRBV7-4	TRBJ1-6	14
CASRTENTEAFF	TRBV6-1	TRBJ1-1	12
CASGQGRGTEAFF	TRBV19	TRBJ1-1	13
CASSLTQGSGGAGELFF	TRBV24-1	TRBJ2-2	17
CASSGGLADTYNEQFF	TRBV28	TRBJ2-1	16
CASSLGTRLVAGPQHF	TRBV12-3/TRBV12-4	TRBJ1-5	16
CASSEARGMNTEAFF	TRBV6-1	TRBJ1-1	15